Listed below are T cell receptor beta chains from one sample, sequenced in a study of cytomegalovirus exposure and HLA in healthy donors. Here immunoSEQ multiplex PCR was the method, and the copy in TCRdb shows in-frame clones only, minus some. The table includes 150,000 or so clones, about three fifths detected once. Sequenced: PBMCs. The receptors originated from a woman aged 25 to 39 in good health and CMV-seropositive. The CDR3 runs from the conserved cysteine through the conserved F or W. The D gene is left open where the match is weak. Some rows mark clone size as missing; the rest say once, few, many or name a class of expanded clone.

CDR3nt,CDR3aa,d_gene,j_gene,abundance,v_gene
TGTGCCAGCAGGGAACCGAGAGACGGGAGGGACTACGAGCAGTACTTC,CASREPRDGRDYEQYF,TRBD2,TRBJ2-7,-,TRBV2
TGTGCCAGCAGCTTAGCTTCAGGGATATCCTATGGCTACACCTTC,CASSLASGISYGYTF,-,TRBJ1-2,-,TRBV7-2
TGTGCCGGATCTGGGCTCACTGAAGCTTTCTTT,CAGSGLTEAFF,-,TRBJ1-1,-,TRBV30
TGTGCCAGCAACGTGGCGGATCAAGAGACCCAGTACTTC,CASNVADQETQYF,-,TRBJ2-5,few,TRBV7-9
TGTGCCAGCGGTCAGGGGGCGATAACTGAAGCTTTCTTT,CASGQGAITEAFF,TRBD1,TRBJ1-1,few,TRBV6-1
TGTGCCAGCAGTGAATCGGGACAGGGGAACATTCAGTACTTC,CASSESGQGNIQYF,TRBD1,TRBJ2-4,-,TRBV6-1
TGTGCCAGCAGTTCTGACAGGGGGGTAAACACTGAAGCTTTCTTT,CASSSDRGVNTEAFF,TRBD1,TRBJ1-1,-,TRBV27
TGTGCCAGCAGTGTCATATCTAGCGGGACCCAAAATGAGCAGTTCTTC,CASSVISSGTQNEQFF,TRBD2,TRBJ2-1,few,TRBV6-1
TGCAGCGTTTACAGCTCCTACGAGCAGTACTTC,CSVYSSYEQYF,-,TRBJ2-7,-,TRBV29-1
TGTGCCAGCAGCGACCAACAGGGGGACACTGAAGCTTTCTTT,CASSDQQGDTEAFF,TRBD1,TRBJ1-1,-,TRBV9
TGTGCCAGCAGTGAAACGAGCGGGGAGCTGTTTTTT,CASSETSGELFF,-,TRBJ2-2,-,TRBV6-4
TGTGCCAGCAGTCCAACTATCACAGATACGCAGTATTTT,CASSPTITDTQYF,-,TRBJ2-3,-,TRBV6-6
TGTGCCATCAGTGAGTCCGTCCCCACTGAAGCTTTCTTT,CAISESVPTEAFF,-,TRBJ1-1,-,TRBV10-3
TGCGCCAGCAGCTTGGGGACTAGCCAAGAGACCCAGTACTTC,CASSLGTSQETQYF,TRBD2,TRBJ2-5,-,TRBV5-1
TGTGCCAGCAGTTTTGATCGGACAGGGCGAAATACGCAGTATTTT,CASSFDRTGRNTQYF,TRBD1,TRBJ2-3,few,TRBV27
TGCGCCAGCAGCTTGACCAGGGGGCAAGATACGCAGTATTTT,CASSLTRGQDTQYF,TRBD1,TRBJ2-3,-,TRBV5-1
TGTGCCAGCAGCTTAACTTCCTACGAGCAGTACTTC,CASSLTSYEQYF,-,TRBJ2-7,-,TRBV7-9
TGTGCCAGCAGTCCACAGGGAGCAACGGGCTATGGCTACACCTTC,CASSPQGATGYGYTF,-,TRBJ1-2,-,TRBV4-2
TGTGCCAGCAGTTTTACTACTGAAGCTTTCTTT,CASSFTTEAFF,-,TRBJ1-1,-,TRBV28
TGCGCCAGCAGTCAGTCGGGACAGGGGAATTCACCCCTCCACTTT,CASSQSGQGNSPLHF,TRBD1,TRBJ1-6,once,TRBV5-1
TGCGCCAGCAGCCCGACTAGCGGGAGTTCCAATGAGCAGTTCTTC,CASSPTSGSSNEQFF,TRBD2,TRBJ2-1,-,TRBV5-1
TGTGCCAGCAGCGTAGGACTAGCGGGGGGGTACAATGAGCAGTTCTTC,CASSVGLAGGYNEQFF,TRBD2,TRBJ2-1,once,TRBV5-6
TGTGCCAGCAGCTCCCCTCGCAAGCGACAAGAGACCCAGTACTTC,CASSSPRKRQETQYF,-,TRBJ2-5,-,TRBV5-6
TGTGCCAGCAGTGAAGCAGACACCGGTCGGACTGAAGCTTTCTTT,CASSEADTGRTEAFF,-,TRBJ1-1,-,TRBV2
TGTGCCAGCAGTGAATCCACAGGGGGCTTCATTGAGCAGTTCTTC,CASSESTGGFIEQFF,TRBD1,TRBJ2-1,-,TRBV2
TGTGCCACCAGCAGAGTGGCCGATACGCAGTATTTT,CATSRVADTQYF,-,TRBJ2-3,-,TRBV15
TGTGCCAGCAGCTGGGGAATGCGGACAGGGGAAGGCGTCTATGGCTACACCTTC,CASSWGMRTGEGVYGYTF,TRBD1,TRBJ1-2,-,TRBV5-6
TGTGCCAGCAGCTCGGGACAGATAACTGAAAAACTGTTTTTT,CASSSGQITEKLFF,TRBD1,TRBJ1-4,-,TRBV7-9
TGTGCCAGCAGCTTGTGGCAGGGCGCCTACGAGCAGTACTTC,CASSLWQGAYEQYF,-,TRBJ2-7,-,TRBV5-6
TGCGCCAGCAGCTTTACTAGCCGAAACGCCTACGAGCAGTACTTC,CASSFTSRNAYEQYF,-,TRBJ2-7,-,TRBV5-1
TGCGCCAGCAGTCTCACAGGGGGGATGTACGAGCAGTACTTC,CASSLTGGMYEQYF,TRBD1,TRBJ2-7,-,TRBV4-1
TGTGCCAGCAGCCCCCAAGATACAGATCAGTATTTT,CASSPQDTDQYF,-,TRBJ2-3,-,TRBV6-6
TGCAGCGTTAAGCGGGGGGGAATCCAAGAGACCCAGTACTTC,CSVKRGGIQETQYF,TRBD2,TRBJ2-5,-,TRBV29-1
TGTGCCAGCAGCTTATTAGCGCTAGCGGAAACAGATACGCAGTATTTT,CASSLLALAETDTQYF,TRBD2,TRBJ2-3,few,TRBV5-4
TGTGCCAGCAGCCTGAGTCGGGGTGAGCAGTTCTTC,CASSLSRGEQFF,-,TRBJ2-1,few,TRBV4-2
TGCGCCAGCAGCTTGGCAACCGGGGGGGAAACCCAGTACTTC,CASSLATGGETQYF,TRBD2,TRBJ2-5,-,TRBV5-1
TGTGCCAGCTCAGATTTTTCGGGACAGAACACTGAAGCTTTCTTT,CASSDFSGQNTEAFF,-,TRBJ1-1,-,TRBV18
TGTGCCAGCAGCCGAGAGGGGGTTAATGAGCAGTTCTTC,CASSREGVNEQFF,-,TRBJ2-1,-,TRBV27
TGTGCCAGCAGCGGGGGGGCAGGGGGCTACGACTATGGCTACACCTTC,CASSGGAGGYDYGYTF,TRBD1,TRBJ1-2,-,TRBV5-4
TGTGCCAGCAGCTTAAGGACTAGATTGGAGACCCAGTACTTC,CASSLRTRLETQYF,TRBD2,TRBJ2-5,-,TRBV14
TGTGCCAGCAGTTACAGAGGGAGTGGTGGCTACACCTTC,CASSYRGSGGYTF,-,TRBJ1-2,-,TRBV6-5
TGTGCCAGTAGTAGCAACAGGGGGTGGGCTGAAGCTTTCTTT,CASSSNRGWAEAFF,TRBD1,TRBJ1-1,-,TRBV19
TGTGCCAGCAGCCCTTTGACAGGGGGGAGCTATGGCTACACCTTC,CASSPLTGGSYGYTF,TRBD1,TRBJ1-2,-,TRBV5-6
TGCGCCAGCAGTCAGGGACAGAACTATGGCTACACCTTC,CASSQGQNYGYTF,TRBD1,TRBJ1-2,-,TRBV10-1
TGCGCCAGCAGCTTCACCGGGGGGGTATACAATGAGCAGTTCTTC,CASSFTGGVYNEQFF,TRBD2,TRBJ2-1,few,TRBV5-1
TGCGCCAGCAGCCCCGCGGGGACCCAAGAGACCCAGTACTTC,CASSPAGTQETQYF,-,TRBJ2-5,-,TRBV5-1